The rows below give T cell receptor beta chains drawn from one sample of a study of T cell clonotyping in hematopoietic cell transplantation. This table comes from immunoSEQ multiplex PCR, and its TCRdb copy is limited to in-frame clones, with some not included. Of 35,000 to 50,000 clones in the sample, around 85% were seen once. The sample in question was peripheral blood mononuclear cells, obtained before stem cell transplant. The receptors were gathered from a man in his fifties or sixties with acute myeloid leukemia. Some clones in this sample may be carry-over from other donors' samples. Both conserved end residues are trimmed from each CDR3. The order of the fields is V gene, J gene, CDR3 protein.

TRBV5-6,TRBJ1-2,ASSLGAGNYGYT
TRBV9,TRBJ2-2,ASRARQGSTGELF
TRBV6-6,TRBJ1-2,ASSGGTVYGGYT
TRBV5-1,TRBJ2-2,ASSLGYPTGANTGELF
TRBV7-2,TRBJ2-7,ASGTGAYYEQY
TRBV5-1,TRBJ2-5,ASSPEGGRETQY
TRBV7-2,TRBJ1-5,ASSLGVKGNQPQH
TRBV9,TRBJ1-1,ASSPRTGTEAF
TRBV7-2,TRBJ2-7,ASSLVSSYEQY
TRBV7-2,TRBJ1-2,ASSLERTNYGYT
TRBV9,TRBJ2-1,ASSSVAGGSYYNEQF
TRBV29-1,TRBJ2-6,SVGGANVLT
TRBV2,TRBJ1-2,ASSEMLTVNYGYT
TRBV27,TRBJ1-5,ASSLGTHQPQH
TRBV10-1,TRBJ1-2,ASSEFTGQVNYGYT
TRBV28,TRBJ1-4,ATRWGATNEKLF
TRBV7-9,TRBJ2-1,ASSLYAINEQF
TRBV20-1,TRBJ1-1,SAPETAGAF
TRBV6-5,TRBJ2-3,ASSWTSHSTDTQY
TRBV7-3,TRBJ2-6,ASSRRVSGANVLT
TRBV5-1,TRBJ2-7,ASSLRGAQGEQY
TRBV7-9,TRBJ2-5,ASSLPTSGGARETQY
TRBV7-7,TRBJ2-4,ASSLREEDIQY
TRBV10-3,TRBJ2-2,AISEGGGGSGELF
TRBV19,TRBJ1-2,ASVGGPPNYGYT
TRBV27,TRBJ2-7,ASSTITGTRAYEQY
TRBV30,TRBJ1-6,AWSEELGAYNSPLH
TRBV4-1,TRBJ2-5,ASSQDSTGTGETQY
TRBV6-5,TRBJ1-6,ASSSQGLDNSPLH
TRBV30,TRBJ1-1,AWSVVGGPTEAF
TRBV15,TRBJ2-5,ATSGGLAGSQETQY
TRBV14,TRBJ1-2,ASSQEEAYGYT
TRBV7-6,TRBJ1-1,ASSLSPGNTEAF
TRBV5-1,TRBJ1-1,ASSSFGQGDTEAF
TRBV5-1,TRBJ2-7,ASSLAGSRTYEQY
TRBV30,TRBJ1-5,AWSVWGQGINQPQH
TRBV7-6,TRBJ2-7,ASSLGADYEQY
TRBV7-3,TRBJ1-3,ASSLEGSSGNTIY
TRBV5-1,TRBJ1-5,ASSDGERGEPQH
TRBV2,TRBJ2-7,ASRTDTYEQY
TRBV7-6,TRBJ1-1,ASSFPHPEAF
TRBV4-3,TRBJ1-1,ASSPRGNTEAF
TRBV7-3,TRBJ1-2,ASSLTTAYGYT
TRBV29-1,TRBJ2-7,SVELSQGRTGEQY
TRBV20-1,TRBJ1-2,SATQGDGYT
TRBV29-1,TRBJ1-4,SATQGINEKLF
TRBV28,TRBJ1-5,ASRLPGGSNQPQH
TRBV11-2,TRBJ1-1,ASSLTGAALEAF
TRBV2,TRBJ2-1,ASSGRRTPPHNEQF
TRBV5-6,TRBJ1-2,ASSRDRGGLINYGYT
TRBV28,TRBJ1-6,ASSGTGGLGRRWELH
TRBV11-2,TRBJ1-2,ASSRQTSGGYT
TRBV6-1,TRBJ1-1,ASSASGESTEAF